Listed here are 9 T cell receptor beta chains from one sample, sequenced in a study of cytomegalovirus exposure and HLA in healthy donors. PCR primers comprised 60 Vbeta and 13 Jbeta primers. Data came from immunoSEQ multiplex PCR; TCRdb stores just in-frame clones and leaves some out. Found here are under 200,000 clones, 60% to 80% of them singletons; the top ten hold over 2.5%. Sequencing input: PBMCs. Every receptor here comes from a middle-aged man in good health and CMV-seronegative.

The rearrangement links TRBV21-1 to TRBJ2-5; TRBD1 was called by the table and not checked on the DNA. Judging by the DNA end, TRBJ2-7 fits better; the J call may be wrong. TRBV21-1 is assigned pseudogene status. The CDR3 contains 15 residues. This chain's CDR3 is CASSKIRGFSYEQYF. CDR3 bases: TGTGCCAGCAGCAAAATCAGGGGCTTCTCCTACGAGCAGTACTTC.

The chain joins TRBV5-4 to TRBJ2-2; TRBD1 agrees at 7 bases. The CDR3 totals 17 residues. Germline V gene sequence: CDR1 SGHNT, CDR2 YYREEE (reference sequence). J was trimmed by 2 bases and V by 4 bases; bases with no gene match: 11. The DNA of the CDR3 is TGTGCCAGCAGCCTCCGGACAGGACCCTTTAACACCGGGGAGCTGTTTTTT. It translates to CASSLRTGPFNTGELFF.

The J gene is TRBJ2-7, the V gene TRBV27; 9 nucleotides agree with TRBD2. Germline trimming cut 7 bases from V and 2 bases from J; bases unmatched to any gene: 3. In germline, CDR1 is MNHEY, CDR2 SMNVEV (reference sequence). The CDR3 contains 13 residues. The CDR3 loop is CASKTSGPYEQYF. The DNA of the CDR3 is TGTGCCAGCAAGACTAGCGGACCCTACGAGCAGTACTTC.

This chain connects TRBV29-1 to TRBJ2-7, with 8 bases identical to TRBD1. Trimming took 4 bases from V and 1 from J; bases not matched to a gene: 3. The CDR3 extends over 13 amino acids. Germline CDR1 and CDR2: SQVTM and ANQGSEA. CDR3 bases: TGCAGCGTTGTAGGGACAGGTTCCTACGAGCAGTACTTC. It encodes CSVVGTGSYEQYF.

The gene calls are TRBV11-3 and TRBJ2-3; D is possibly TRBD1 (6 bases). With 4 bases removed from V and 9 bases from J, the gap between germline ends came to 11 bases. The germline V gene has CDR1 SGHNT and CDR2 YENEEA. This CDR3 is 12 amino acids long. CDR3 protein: CASSWDKGTQYF. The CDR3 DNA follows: TGTGCCAGCAGCTGGGACAAGGGAACGCAGTATTTT.

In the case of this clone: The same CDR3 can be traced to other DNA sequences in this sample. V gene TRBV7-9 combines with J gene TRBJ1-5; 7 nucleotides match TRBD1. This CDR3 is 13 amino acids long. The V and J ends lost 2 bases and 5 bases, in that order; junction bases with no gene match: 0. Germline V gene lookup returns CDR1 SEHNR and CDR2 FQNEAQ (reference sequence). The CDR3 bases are TGTGCCAGCAGCTTACAGGGGGATCAGCCCCAGCATTTT. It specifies CASSLQGDQPQHF.

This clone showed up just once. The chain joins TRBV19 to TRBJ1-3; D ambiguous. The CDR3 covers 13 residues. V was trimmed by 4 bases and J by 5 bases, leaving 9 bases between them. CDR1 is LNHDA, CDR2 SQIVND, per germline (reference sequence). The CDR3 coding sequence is TGTGCCAGTAGTAAGGGAGAGCGAAACACCATATATTTT. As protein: CASSKGERNTIYF.

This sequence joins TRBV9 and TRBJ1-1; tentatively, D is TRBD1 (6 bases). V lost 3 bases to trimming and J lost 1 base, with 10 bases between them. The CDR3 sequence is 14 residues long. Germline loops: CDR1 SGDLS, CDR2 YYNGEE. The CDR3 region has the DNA TGTGCCAGCAGCGAGGGACACCGGAACACTGAAGCTTTCTTT. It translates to CASSEGHRNTEAFF.

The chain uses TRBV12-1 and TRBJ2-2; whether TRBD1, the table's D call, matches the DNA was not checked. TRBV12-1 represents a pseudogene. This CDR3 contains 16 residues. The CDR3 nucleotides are TGTGCCAGCAGCTTGCACCACAGGGGGAACACCGGGGAGCTGTTTTTT. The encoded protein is CASSLHHRGNTGELFF.